The clone carrying this T cell receptor beta chain was seen at least ten times. No antigen is known for it. CDR3 regions were amplified by Arm-PCR using iRepertoire HTBI primers to build TCR beta libraries. TCRdb analysed the multiplex PCR reads with MiXCR anew, one entry per CDR3 protein. The sample has hundreds of thousands of distinct CDR3 sequences, about 20% seen once. This record belongs to a study of regulatory T cells in long-lasting Graves disease. Overall study results and limits: Between persistent patients, roughly 2,600 public clonotypes were shared, exceeding the roughly 1,000 shared between new patients.

The CDR3 loop spans 14 amino acids. V gave up 4 bases and J gave up 1 base, with 10 bases separating them. CDR1 DFQATT and CDR2 SNEGSKA come from the germline V gene (reference sequence). The time point here: persistent/refractory GD, antithyroid drugs over 5 years with positive TRAb. Isolated PBMC RNA provided the starting material for the TCR library. As collected, the peripheral blood samples measured roughly 8.6 milliliters each and went into EDTA tubes. This sample comprised peripheral blood mononuclear cells (PBMCs), obtained when the disease was refractory, from a patient treated with antithyroid drugs. The TCR was taken from a female donor with Graves disease. V and J are TRBV20-1 and TRBJ1-4, with D possibly TRBD1 on 6 matching bases. This CDR3 reads CSATPGVTNEKLFF. In nucleotides, the CDR3 is TGCAGTGCTACTCCAGGGGTAACTAATGAAAAACTGTTTTTT.